This T cell receptor beta chain was captured by sequencing in a study of Ad26.COV2.S vaccination and SARS-CoV-2 variants. Study in general: Sample donor was a member of the COV1001 Ad26.COV2.S trial arm. The study gave Ad26.COV2.S intramuscularly, once or twice 56 days apart. The study's findings and limits: Possibly, TCR breadth and depth analyses underestimated total T cell responses.

Treatment of the sample: approximately 18 received Ad26.COV2.S at low or high dose, single or two shots; several received placebo; per-sample allocation not given. Sample collection was performed on day 63 after the first vaccine or placebo injection. Within Boston, the person who donated was an adult of 18-55 years. As concerns this clone: Its antigen is undetermined.

Clones were read by immunoSEQ multiplex PCR, and TCRdb kept only the in-frame ones, dropping some. The data show under 250,000 clones, around 88% seen once. Trimming cost V 3 bases and J 9 bases, with 22 bases left between them. CDR3 length equals 16 residues. CDR1 and CDR2 (germline): ENHRY, SYGVKD. This receptor was identified in a person between 18 and 65 years old who received the Ad26.COV2.S COVID-19 vaccine or a placebo. The chain uses TRBV10-3 and TRBJ2-3; tentatively, D is TRBD2 (6 bases). The specimen comprised peripheral blood, sampled in a trial of Ad26.COV2.S vaccine versus placebo. Written as DNA, the CDR3 is TGTGCCATCAGTGACCCCTACGGGGCGATGGGGAGGACGCAGTATTTT. The encoded protein is CAISDPYGAMGRTQYF.